Listed here are 17 T cell receptor beta chains from one sample, sequenced in a study of T cell responses to AZD1222 COVID-19 vaccine. Only in-frame clones appear in the TCRdb table, and some are missing; sequencing was by immunoSEQ multiplex PCR. Of about 130,000 clones listed, approximately 80% are singletons. Sequencing used peripheral blood, obtained on day 0 of AZD1222 vaccination. The source is an adult in good health.

This clone was seen more than once but under ten times. The rearrangement uses TRBV28 and TRBJ1-1; 9 bases agree with TRBD1. CDR3 length equals 13 residues. Germline V CDR1 and CDR2: MDHEN, SYDVKM. V was clipped by 7 bases and J by 4 bases; unmatched bases: 4. CDR3 amino acids: CASKPQGATEAFF. CDR3 DNA: TGTGCCAGCAAACCACAGGGGGCCACTGAAGCTTTCTTT.

V gene TRBV3-1 (or the pseudogene TRBV3-2) combines with J gene TRBJ2-2; tentative D call: TRBD2 (6 bases). This CDR3 is built from 14 residues. The germline V gene encodes CDR1 LGHDT and CDR2 YNNKEL (reference sequence). Trimming left V 8 bases short and J 1 base short, with 11 bases between. The chain's CDR3 is CASLGLGNTGELFF. The CDR3 coding sequence is TGTGCCAGCCTGGGACTTGGGAACACCGGGGAGCTGTTTTTT.

The genes are TRBV28 and TRBJ1-2; D may be TRBD1 (6 bases). Germline V gene sequence: CDR1 MDHEN, CDR2 SYDVKM. V was clipped by 10 bases and J by 2 bases, with 11 bases between them. The CDR3 consists of 12 residues. The CDR3 spells CATGQGNYGYTF. The DNA for the CDR3 is TGTGCCACAGGTCAGGGGAACTATGGCTACACCTTC.

Regarding this clone: The junction differs from germline at one of its ends, possibly a read error. This chain connects TRBV30 to TRBJ1-2; D is possibly TRBD1 (6 bases). Germline loops: CDR1 GTSNPN, CDR2 SVGIG (reference sequence). CDR3 length equals 10 residues. The DNA for the CDR3 is TGTGCCTGGAGCGGACAGATCTTACTCTTC. Protein: CAWSGQILLF.

On this clone: The junction differs from germline at one of its ends, possibly a read error. The rearrangement links TRBV12-3 or TRBV12-4 to TRBJ2-1, with 11 bases lining up with TRBD2. This CDR3 region has 12 residues. Here the CDR3 reads CASKSGTSGWVF. CDR3 in DNA: TGTGCCAGCAAAAGCGGGACTAGCGGTTGGGTCTTC.

The V and J genes are TRBV11-2 and TRBJ1-5; TRBD1 aligns across 9 bases. The CDR3 length is 16 residues. Trimming cost V 6 bases and J 4 bases; bases outside gene matches: 10. Germline loops: CDR1 SGHAT, CDR2 FQNNGV. In DNA form, the CDR3 reads TGTGCCAGCAGTTTCGCCGGGACAGGGCTGAATCAGCCCCAGCATTTT. It encodes CASSFAGTGLNQPQHF.

This clone was detected once. The chain combines TRBV5-8 with TRBJ2-3; D may match TRBD1 or TRBD2 (5 bases each). This CDR3 has 13 amino acids. V lost 5 bases and J lost 10, with 17 bases in between. The germline gives CDR1 SGHTS, CDR2 YDEGEE. The CDR3 spells CASRQTGTPSQYF. CDR3 nucleotide sequence: TGTGCCAGCAGACAAACCGGGACCCCGTCGCAGTATTTT.

The CDR3 reads CASSELTGGDRGYTF. DNA for the CDR3: TGTGCCAGCAGCGAATTAACAGGGGGAGATCGTGGCTACACCTTC. The rearrangement links TRBV3-1 (or the pseudogene TRBV3-2) to TRBJ1-2; 8 bases are a match to TRBD1. CDR3 length: 15 amino acids. V lost 5 bases and J lost 7; bases outside the gene matches: 12. Germline assignment: CDR1 LGHDT and CDR2 YNNKEL (reference sequence).

The chain combines TRBV7-8 with TRBJ1-1; D possibly corresponds to TRBD1 (6 bases). The CDR3 loop spans 13 amino acids. The V end lost 8 bases, the J end lost 5 bases, and 15 bases lay between the germline ends. Germline CDR1 and CDR2: SGHVS and FQNEAQ. The CDR3 nucleotides are TGTGCCAGCCGGGGACACGAAAATACTGAAGCTTTCTTT. Translating gives CASRGHENTEAFF.

The genes are TRBV30 and TRBJ1-1, with TRBD1 as a possible D gene (6 bases). The CDR3 contains 16 residues. The germline V and J ends were trimmed by 4 bases and 1 base, with 19 bases remaining between them. The germline V gene has CDR1 GTSNPN and CDR2 SVGIG (reference sequence). This CDR3 reads CAWKRRGASSNTEAFF. The CDR3 nucleotides are TGTGCCTGGAAAAGGCGGGGGGCATCCTCGAACACTGAAGCTTTCTTT.

This clone was seen a single time. The V and J genes are TRBV5-1 and TRBJ1-6; 7 nucleotides agree with TRBD1. Germline V gives CDR1 SGHRS, CDR2 YFSETQ. With 3 bases clipped from V and 9 bases from J, the junction kept 6 bases outside the gene matches. The CDR3 length is 14 residues. The CDR3 region is CASSSTGVGSPLHF. The CDR3 DNA reads TGCGCCAGCAGCTCAACAGGGGTTGGTTCACCCCTCCACTTT.

The rearrangement uses TRBV3-1 (or the pseudogene TRBV3-2) and TRBJ1-1; D is unclear. This CDR3 comprises 13 residues. Trimming left V 1 base short and J 5 bases short, with 8 bases between. The germline CDR1 and CDR2 sequences are LGHDT and YNNKEL (reference sequence). This CDR3 is CASSQAGRTEAFF. Written as DNA, the CDR3 is TGTGCCAGCAGCCAAGCGGGGAGGACTGAAGCTTTCTTT.

The V and J genes are TRBV28 and TRBJ2-7, with a weak D call TRBD2 (7 bases). The CDR3 loop spans 14 amino acids. The V end lost 2 bases, the J end lost 7 bases, and 15 bases lay between the germline ends. Germline CDR1 and CDR2: MDHEN and SYDVKM. CDR3 residues: CASSLGGARKEQYF. The CDR3 nucleotides are TGTGCCAGCAGTTTAGGGGGGGCGCGGAAAGAGCAGTACTTC.

V usage is TRBV11-2 and J usage is TRBJ1-2, with a tentative D call TRBD1 (6 bases). This CDR3 comprises 15 residues. V shed 3 bases and J shed 4 bases, with 15 bases lying between them. Germline CDR1 is SGHAT and CDR2 is FQNNGV. The CDR3 sequence is CASSFREGGSYGYTF. In nucleotides, the CDR3 is TGTGCCAGCAGCTTTCGGGAGGGGGGCAGCTATGGCTACACCTTC.

V usage is TRBV6-6 and J usage is TRBJ1-1; TRBD1 might be the D (6 bases). V was trimmed by 5 bases and J by 8 bases, leaving 12 bases between them. The CDR3 loop spans 12 amino acids. In germline, CDR1 is MNHNY, CDR2 SVGAGI (reference sequence). The CDR3 region has the DNA TGTGCCAGCAGTCGAGTAGACAGGGAAGCTTTCTTT. Protein: CASSRVDREAFF.

This chain joins TRBV6-6 and TRBJ2-2; perhaps TRBD2 as D (5 bases). The CDR3 runs 14 residues. Germline values: CDR1 MNHNY, CDR2 SVGAGI (reference sequence). V was clipped by 7 bases and J by 4 bases, with 13 bases between them. Written as DNA, the CDR3 is TGTGCCAGCACCTTGCTCGGGGTCACCGGGGAGCTGTTTTTT. Translation gives CASTLLGVTGELFF.

This clone was seen once. This chain uses TRBV5-1 with TRBJ1-1; D remains ambiguous. V was clipped by 0 bases and J by 3 bases, with 3 bases between them. Germline CDR1 reads SGHRS; CDR2 reads YFSETQ. The CDR3 runs 12 residues. This CDR3 is CASSLGDTEAFF. CDR3 nucleotide sequence: TGCGCCAGCAGCTTGGGTGACACTGAAGCTTTCTTT.